Shown below are 26 T cell receptor beta chains from a single sample sequenced in a study of shared clonotypes between healthy human individuals. Assay used: immunoSEQ multiplex PCR; TCRdb lists only in-frame clones, some missing. The sample carries about 1 million clones, about 77% recorded once. The material sequenced was memory CD4+ T cells sorted from blood. The subset denotes: CD45RA-negative fraction. Receptors originate from a man aged 18 to 29 in good health.

The chain is built from TRBV7-2 and TRBJ2-1; 10 bases map to TRBD2. From germline, CDR1 is SGHTA and CDR2 FQGNSA. This CDR3 is 15 amino acids long. V was pared by 3 bases and J by 9 bases, with 8 bases of the junction left unmatched. The chain's CDR3 is CASSFSGGASTEQFF. For the CDR3, the DNA is TGTGCCAGCAGCTTCAGCGGGGGGGCTTCTACTGAGCAGTTCTTC.

The chain has TRBV11-2 and TRBJ1-2, with D tentatively TRBD1 (5 bases). V was clipped by 5 bases and J by 4 bases, with 14 bases between them. The germline V gene encodes CDR1 SGHAT and CDR2 FQNNGV. CDR3 length: 14 amino acids. The CDR3, as DNA: TGTGCCAGCAGCCAGGACAAGGGGACCTATGGCTACACCTTC. Translating it yields CASSQDKGTYGYTF.

The J gene is TRBJ2-7, the V gene TRBV7-9; D is possibly TRBD1 (5 bases). Trimming pared 1 base from V and 3 bases from J, leaving 10 bases between. The CDR3 length is 14 residues. CDR1 is SEHNR, CDR2 FQNEAQ, per germline (reference sequence). For the CDR3, the DNA is TGTGCCAGCAGCTTAGGACGACAGTTCTACGAGCAGTACTTC. Translation gives CASSLGRQFYEQYF.

This chain links TRBV28 with TRBJ2-1; 9 bases line up with TRBD2. CDR1 and CDR2 from the germline V gene are MDHEN and SYDVKM. The trim removed 5 bases at V and 7 bases at J, leaving 9 bases unmatched. This CDR3 has 15 residues. The CDR3 DNA follows: TGTGCCAGCAGTCCAGCGGGAGGCCGCTTTAATGAGCAGTTCTTC. This gives the protein CASSPAGGRFNEQFF.

About this clone: The sample holds other DNA sequences that translate to the same CDR3. The chain uses TRBV15 and TRBJ2-5; 7 bases line up with TRBD2. The CDR3 is 15 amino acids. V lost 1 base, J lost 2 bases, and 4 bases stayed unmatched. Germline CDR1 is LNHNV and CDR2 is YYDKDF (reference sequence). CDR3 sequence (DNA): TGTGCCACCAGCAGAGGACTAGCCTTACAAGAGACCCAGTACTTC. Translated: CATSRGLALQETQYF.

This clone was detected once. This sequence joins TRBV7-9 and TRBJ2-1; 10 bases match TRBD1. Germline CDR1 SEHNR, CDR2 FQNEAQ (reference sequence). The V gene end was trimmed by 5 bases and the J gene end by 2 bases; junction bases not matched to a gene: 3. There are 15 residues in the CDR3. The CDR3 sequence: CASSRTGGTYNEQFF. The CDR3, as DNA: TGTGCCAGCAGCAGGACAGGGGGAACCTACAATGAGCAGTTCTTC.

This chain joins TRBV6-4 and TRBJ2-2; 10 bases match TRBD1. The germline CDR1 and CDR2 sequences are MRHNA and SNTAGT. Trimming at V came to 6 bases and at J to 6 bases, leaving 4 bases not matched to a gene. The CDR3 totals 14 residues. CDR3 residues: CASRMDRGAGELFF. The CDR3 region has the DNA TGTGCCAGCAGAATGGACAGGGGGGCCGGGGAGCTGTTTTTT.

This rearrangement joins TRBV5-4 to TRBJ2-5; a weak D match, TRBD2 (6 bases). Germline assignment: CDR1 SGHNT and CDR2 YYREEE (reference sequence). This CDR3 is built from 16 residues. V shed 3 bases and J shed 0 bases, with 15 bases lying between them. The CDR3 region is CASSSMAGLYQETQYF. The DNA for the CDR3 is TGTGCCAGCAGCTCTATGGCGGGACTTTACCAAGAGACCCAGTACTTC.

The rearrangement links TRBV9 to TRBJ1-5, with unresolved D. Germline V CDR1 and CDR2: SGDLS, YYNGEE. The CDR3 runs to 14 residues. V lost 0 bases and J 3 bases, leaving 7 bases between the germline ends. The CDR3 is CASSVGDANQPQHF. CDR3 sequence (DNA): TGTGCCAGCAGCGTAGGAGACGCCAATCAGCCCCAGCATTTT.

The chain joins TRBV6-6 to TRBJ1-5; 7 nucleotides agree with TRBD1. The V gene's germline CDR1 is MNHNY and CDR2 SVGAGI (reference sequence). The CDR3 is made up of 15 amino acids. The V gene end was trimmed by 3 bases and the J gene end by 6 bases; junction bases not matched to a gene: 8. CDR3 protein: CASSYIQGSAQPQHF. The CDR3 coding sequence is TGTGCCAGCAGTTATATACAGGGGTCGGCTCAGCCCCAGCATTTT.

The rearrangement uses TRBV10-3 and TRBJ1-1; no clear D gene. The V gene lost 4 bases and the J gene lost 0 bases, with 12 bases spanning the gap. This CDR3 comprises 15 residues. Germline-derived CDR1 and CDR2 are ENHRY and SYGVKD. The CDR3, as DNA: TGTGCCATCAGTGGGGTCGGGGATTTGAACACTGAAGCTTTCTTT. Protein: CAISGVGDLNTEAFF.

Comments on this clone: This same CDR3 is encoded by further DNA sequences in the sample. In DNA form, the CDR3 reads TGCGCCAGCAGCTTGGATGGTGGGTCTACTGAAGCTTTCTTT. It specifies CASSLDGGSTEAFF. V and J are TRBV5-1 and TRBJ1-1, with D unresolved. The germline V and J ends were trimmed by 0 bases and 5 bases, with 11 bases remaining between them. Germline assignment: CDR1 SGHRS and CDR2 YFSETQ. The CDR3 length is 14 residues.

This rearrangement joins TRBV5-6 to TRBJ2-7; unclear D gene. The CDR3 has 15 amino acids. CDR1 and CDR2 from the germline V gene are SGHDT and YYEEEE. The germline V and J ends were trimmed by 4 bases and 2 bases, with 16 bases remaining between them. The CDR3 reads CASSPQDGWTYEQYF. DNA of the CDR3: TGTGCCAGCAGCCCCCAGGATGGATGGACCTACGAGCAGTACTTC.

The chain couples TRBV5-4 to TRBJ2-7, with 11 bases fitting TRBD1. This CDR3 region has 15 residues. Germline lookup yields CDR1 SGHNT and CDR2 YYREEE (reference sequence). The V gene end was trimmed by 4 bases and the J gene end by 2 bases; junction bases not matched to a gene: 5. In DNA, the CDR3 is TGTGCCAGCAGCGGGGGGACAGGGGGAGCCTACGAGCAGTACTTC. Amino acid sequence: CASSGGTGGAYEQYF.

The CDR3 sequence: CASSPTGVETQYF. Here the CDR3 DNA reads TGTGCCAGCAGTCCCACGGGGGTAGAGACCCAGTACTTC. This chain connects TRBV6-1 to TRBJ2-5, with D maybe TRBD2 (6 bases). Per the germline V gene, CDR1 is MNHNS and CDR2 is SASEGT. This CDR3 comprises 13 residues. V dropped 5 bases and J dropped 4 bases, with 11 bases sitting between them.

V is TRBV6-6 and J is TRBJ2-2; no reliable D call. Germline CDR1 MNHNY, CDR2 SVGAGI (reference sequence). Trimming took 6 bases from V and 1 from J, leaving 12 bases between them. CDR3 length: 15 amino acids. DNA for the CDR3: TGTGCCAGCAGCCTAACCCGACAGAACACCGGGGAGCTGTTTTTT. Its protein product is CASSLTRQNTGELFF.

The chain joins TRBV7-9 to TRBJ2-1, with a weak D call TRBD2 (6 bases). Germline CDR1 SEHNR, CDR2 FQNEAQ (reference sequence). V gave up 3 bases and J gave up 8 bases, with 14 bases separating them. CDR3 length: 14 residues. CDR3 amino acids: CASSFRTTGDEQFF. The CDR3 bases are TGTGCCAGCAGCTTTCGAACCACGGGGGATGAGCAGTTCTTC.

CDR3 DNA: TGTGCCACCAGCAGAGGGATGACAGGGAACACAGATACGCAGTATTTT. Translation gives CATSRGMTGNTDTQYF. The chain joins TRBV15 to TRBJ2-3; TRBD1 matches at 7 bases. The CDR3 spans 16 residues. The trim removed 1 base at V and 2 bases at J, leaving 6 bases unmatched. Germline-derived CDR1 and CDR2 are LNHNV and YYDKDF (reference sequence).

This chain uses TRBV11-2 with TRBJ2-2; D unresolved. Germline V CDR1 and CDR2: SGHAT, FQNNGV. Trimming cost V 2 bases and J 4 bases, with 14 bases left between them. This CDR3 comprises 16 residues. The CDR3 nucleotides read TGTGCCAGCAGCTTAAAATGGCAGCAGACCACCGGGGAGCTGTTTTTT. Translation gives CASSLKWQQTTGELFF.

V is TRBV7-9 and J is TRBJ2-7; TRBD1 matches 8 bases. Germline loops: CDR1 SEHNR, CDR2 FQNEAQ (reference sequence). Losses at the gene ends were 5 bases for V and 6 bases for J; bases not matched to a gene: 12. This CDR3 is built from 15 residues. This CDR3 reads CASSAMRQGIGEQYF. DNA of the CDR3: TGTGCCAGCAGCGCCATGCGACAGGGGATTGGCGAGCAGTACTTC.

This chain uses TRBV5-1 with TRBJ1-1, with 8 bases matching TRBD1. The V gene end was trimmed by 0 bases and the J gene end by 1 base; junction bases not matched to a gene: 8. The CDR3 spans 17 residues. Germline V lookup: CDR1 SGHRS, CDR2 YFSETQ. The CDR3 DNA sequence: TGCGCCAGCAGCTTGGCGGGGGACAGGATGGGGAACACTGAAGCTTTCTTT. It yields the protein CASSLAGDRMGNTEAFF.

Regarding this clone: Other DNA sequences from this sample encode an identical CDR3 as well. The chain recombines TRBV6-5 with TRBJ2-7; 10 positions agree with TRBD1. The V and J ends lost 4 bases and 0 bases, in that order; junction bases with no gene match: 3. Germline lookup yields CDR1 MNHEY and CDR2 SVGAGI. This CDR3 has 15 residues. For the CDR3, the DNA is TGTGCCAGCAGTTCCCGGGACAGGGGCTCCTACGAGCAGTACTTC. This sequence encodes CASSSRDRGSYEQYF.

This chain links TRBV5-5 with TRBJ2-7; 8 nucleotides align to TRBD2. The CDR3 consists of 13 residues. Germline CDR1 reads SGHKS; CDR2 reads YYEKEE (reference sequence). Unmatched junction bases numbered 7, after V lost 4 bases and J lost 7 bases. CDR3 DNA: TGTGCCAGCAGCCTCAGCGGGAGCAGGGAGCAGTACTTC. Translated, it gives CASSLSGSREQYF.

This CDR3 reads CASSPRQGTGQTQYF. CDR3 DNA sequence: TGTGCCAGTAGTCCCAGACAGGGTACCGGACAGACCCAGTACTTC. The chain has TRBV19 and TRBJ2-5; 7 bases fit TRBD1. The CDR3 consists of 15 residues. CDR1 and CDR2 (germline): LNHDA, SQIVND (reference sequence). Trimming removed 5 bases from V and 6 bases from J; junction bases left unmatched: 12.

This clone has ten or more counts. This chain links TRBV18 with TRBJ1-1, with no clear D. Trimming cost V 7 bases and J 1 base, with 13 bases left between them. Germline CDR1 reads KGHSH; CDR2 reads LQKENI. The CDR3 totals 14 residues. The DNA for the CDR3 is TGTGCCAGCTTCCCTAATCGGGGGAACACTGAAGCTTTCTTT. This translates into CASFPNRGNTEAFF.

The chain carries TRBV10-3 and TRBJ1-2, with 10 bases lining up with TRBD1. The trim removed 3 bases at V and 6 bases at J, leaving 10 bases unmatched. CDR3 length: 16 amino acids. The germline V gene encodes CDR1 ENHRY and CDR2 SYGVKD. The CDR3 DNA follows: TGTGCCATCAGTGATGAGAAGACAGGGGGCTTGGATGGCTACACCTTC. Encoded protein: CAISDEKTGGLDGYTF.